This T cell receptor (beta chain) is from a study of T cell responses to AZD1222 COVID-19 vaccine. Data came from immunoSEQ multiplex PCR; TCRdb stores just in-frame clones and leaves some out. The sample holds approximately 150,000 clones, about 91% seen once. Germline CDR1 and CDR2: SGHTA and FQGTGA. The length of the CDR3 is 14 residues. V shed 5 bases and J 4 bases; nucleotides not matched to a gene: 6. This TCR was recovered from an adult who received the AZD1222 COVID-19 vaccine. The specimen comprised peripheral blood, sampled 28 days after the second AZD1222 dose. The chain uses TRBV7-3 and TRBJ2-3, with TRBD1 identical over 7 bases. CDR3 in amino acids: CASSRDRASDTQYF. CDR3 sequence (DNA): TGTGCCAGCAGCCGGGACAGAGCCTCAGATACGCAGTATTTT.